The rows below give T cell receptor beta chains drawn from one sample of a study of blood T cell repertoires in COVID-19. The assay was immunoSEQ multiplex PCR, and TCRdb's table has in-frame clones only and misses some. The sample lists 300,000 to 450,000 clones; about 85% were seen once. What was sequenced was peripheral blood. These TCRs come from a young woman with acute or convalescent COVID-19. Both conserved end residues are part of each CDR3. The order of the fields is J gene, V gene, clone size, D gene, CDR3 DNA, CDR3 protein. The D gene is left open where the match is weak. Size values are once, few and many counts, or a class for expanded clones, and some rows have none.

TRBJ1-1 TRBV19 . . TGTGCCAGTAGTTGGGCAGGGGTTACCACTGAAGCTTTCTTT CASSWAGVTTEAFF
TRBJ2-7 TRBV11-2 . TRBD1 TGTGCCAGCAGCTTTAGGAGGGACAGGGATGACGAGCAGTACTTC CASSFRRDRDDEQYF
TRBJ2-1 TRBV24-1 . TRBD2 TGTGCCACCAGTCACCTCCCCGGACTAGCGGGAGGTGAGCAGTTCTTC CATSHLPGLAGGEQFF
TRBJ2-3 TRBV5-1 once TRBD2 TGCGCCAGCAGTTTTAGCGGGAGGGCCTCGGATACGCAGTATTTT CASSFSGRASDTQYF
TRBJ2-1 TRBV29-1 . . TGCAGCGTGGGGGGACAGAGCTCCTACAATGAGCAGTTCTTC CSVGGQSSYNEQFF
TRBJ2-1 TRBV7-3 . TRBD2 TGTGCCAGCAGCCCGGATGGGACTAGCAAGCGGGATGAGCAGTTCTTC CASSPDGTSKRDEQFF
TRBJ2-1 TRBV9 . . TGTGCCAGCAGCGTATTGGGGAGGTATGAGCAGTTCTTC CASSVLGRYEQFF
TRBJ1-4 TRBV29-1 . TRBD1 TGCAGCGTTTTCGACAGGGTAACTAATGAAAAACTGTTTTTT CSVFDRVTNEKLFF
TRBJ2-1 TRBV30 . . TGTGCCTGGAGCATGCGGGGACCCCCCAATGAGCAGTTCTTC CAWSMRGPPNEQFF
TRBJ1-1 TRBV6-5 . TRBD1 TGTGCCAGCGGGACAGGGGGCTTTACTGAAGCTTTCTTT CASGTGGFTEAFF
TRBJ2-7 TRBV6-5 . . TGTGCCAGCAGTCCCTTCCTCGCGGGATCCTACGAGCAGTACTTC CASSPFLAGSYEQYF
TRBJ2-7 TRBV27 once TRBD2 TGTGCCAGCAGTAGGCTAGCGGGAGACGAGCAGTACTTC CASSRLAGDEQYF
TRBJ2-1 TRBV4-1 . TRBD2 TGCGCCAGCAGCCAGGCCGGTCGGACTAGCGGGGGGGCCTATGAGCAGTTCTTC CASSQAGRTSGGAYEQFF
TRBJ2-5 TRBV24-1 . TRBD1 TGTGCCACCAGTGATTTCGAAGGGGGCGAGTACCAAGAGACCCAGTACTTC CATSDFEGGEYQETQYF
TRBJ2-1 TRBV7-2 . TRBD2 TGTGCCAGCAGCGTGGGGCTAGCGGCCTACAATGAGCAGTTCTTC CASSVGLAAYNEQFF
TRBJ2-1 TRBV7-9 . TRBD2 TGTGCCAGCAGCTTAGTTCGACTAGCGGGGATGGGAACCTACAATGAGCAGTTCTTC CASSLVRLAGMGTYNEQFF
TRBJ1-2 TRBV3-1/TRBV3-2 . . TGTGCCAGCAGCCAAGAAGGGGGGGCGAGGCTTGGCTACACCTTC CASSQEGGARLGYTF
TRBJ2-7 TRBV19 . . TGTGCCAGTAGTGAGCGAGGGTGGGACGAGCAGTACTTC CASSERGWDEQYF
TRBJ1-2 TRBV5-4 few TRBD1 TGTGCCAGCAGCTTCGAACAGGGGTTTAACTATGGCTACACCTTC CASSFEQGFNYGYTF
TRBJ2-2 TRBV9 . . TGTGCCAGCAGCCGGGACTTGACTATCACCGGGGAGCTGTTTTTT CASSRDLTITGELFF
TRBJ2-2 TRBV5-4 . TRBD1 TGTGCCAGCAGCTTTCAGGGGGCCGACACCGGGGAGCTGTTTTTT CASSFQGADTGELFF
TRBJ1-6 TRBV5-6 . . TGTGCCAGCAGCTTGGGTGGGGCCTCCTCCTATAATTCACCCCTCCACTTT CASSLGGASSYNSPLHF
TRBJ2-7 TRBV28 . TRBD1 TGTGCCAGCAGTTTTTTGGACAGGGGCTCCCGCGAGCAGTACTTC CASSFLDRGSREQYF